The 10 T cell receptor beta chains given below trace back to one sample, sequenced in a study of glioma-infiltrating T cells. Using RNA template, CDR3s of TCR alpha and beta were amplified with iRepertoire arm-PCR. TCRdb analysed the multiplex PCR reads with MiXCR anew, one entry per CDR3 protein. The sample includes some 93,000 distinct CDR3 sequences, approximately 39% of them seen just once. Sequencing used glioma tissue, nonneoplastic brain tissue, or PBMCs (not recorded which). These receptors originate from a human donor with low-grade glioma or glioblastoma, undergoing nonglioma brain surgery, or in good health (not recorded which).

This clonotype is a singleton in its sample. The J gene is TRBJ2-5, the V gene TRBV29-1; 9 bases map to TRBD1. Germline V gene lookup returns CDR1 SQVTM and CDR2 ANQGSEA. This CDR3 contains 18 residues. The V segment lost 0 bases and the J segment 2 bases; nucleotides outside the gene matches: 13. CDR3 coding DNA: TGCAGCGTTGAAGATCAGGACAGGGGCAGCGGGCATCAAGAGACCCAGTACTTC. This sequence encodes CSVEDQDRGSGHQETQYF. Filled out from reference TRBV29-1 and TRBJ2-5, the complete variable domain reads SAVISQKPSRDICQRGTSLTIQCQVDSQVTMMFWYRQQPGQSLTLIATANQGSEATYESGFVIDKFPISRPNLTFSTLTVSNMSPEDSSIYLCSVEDQDRGSGHQETQYFGPGTRLLVL.

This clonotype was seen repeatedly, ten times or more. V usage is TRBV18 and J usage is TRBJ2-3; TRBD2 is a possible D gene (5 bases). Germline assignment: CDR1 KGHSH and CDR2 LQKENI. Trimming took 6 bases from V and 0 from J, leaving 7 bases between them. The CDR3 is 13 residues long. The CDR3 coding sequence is TGTGCCAGCTCTAGCGATAGCACAGATACGCAGTATTTT. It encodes CASSSDSTDTQYF.

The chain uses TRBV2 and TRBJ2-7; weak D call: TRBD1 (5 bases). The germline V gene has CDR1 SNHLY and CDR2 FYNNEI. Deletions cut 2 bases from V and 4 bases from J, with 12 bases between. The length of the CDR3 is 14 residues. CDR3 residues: CASSEQGVFYEQYF. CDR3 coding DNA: TGTGCCAGCAGTGAACAGGGTGTGTTTTACGAGCAGTACTTC.

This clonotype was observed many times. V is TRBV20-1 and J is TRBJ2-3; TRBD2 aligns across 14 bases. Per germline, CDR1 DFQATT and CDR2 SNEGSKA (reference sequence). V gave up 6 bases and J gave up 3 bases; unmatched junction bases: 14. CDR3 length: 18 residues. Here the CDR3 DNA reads TGCAGTGCCCGGAGGGGACTAGCGGGAGCGTATGGGACAGATACGCAGTATTTT. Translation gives CSARRGLAGAYGTDTQYF.

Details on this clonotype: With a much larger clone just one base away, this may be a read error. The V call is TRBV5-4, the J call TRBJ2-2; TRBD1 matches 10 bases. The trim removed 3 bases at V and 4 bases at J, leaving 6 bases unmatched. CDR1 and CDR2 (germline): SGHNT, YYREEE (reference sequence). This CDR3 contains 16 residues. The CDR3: CASSSGQGVFTGELFF. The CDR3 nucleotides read TGTGCCAGCAGCTCCGGACAGGGGGTTTTCACCGGGGAGCTGTTTTTT.

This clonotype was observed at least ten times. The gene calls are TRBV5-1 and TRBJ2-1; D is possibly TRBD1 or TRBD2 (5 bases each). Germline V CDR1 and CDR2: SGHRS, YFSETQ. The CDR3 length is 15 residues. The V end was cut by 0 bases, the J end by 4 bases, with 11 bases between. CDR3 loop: CASSLEAGSYNEQFF. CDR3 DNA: TGCGCCAGCAGCTTGGAAGCAGGGAGTTACAATGAGCAGTTCTTC.

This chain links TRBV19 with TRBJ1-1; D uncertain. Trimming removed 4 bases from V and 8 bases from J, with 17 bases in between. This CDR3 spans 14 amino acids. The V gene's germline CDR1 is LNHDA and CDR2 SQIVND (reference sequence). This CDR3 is CASSSIQGNPEAFF. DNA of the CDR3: TGTGCCAGTAGTAGTATTCAAGGGAACCCCGAAGCTTTCTTT.

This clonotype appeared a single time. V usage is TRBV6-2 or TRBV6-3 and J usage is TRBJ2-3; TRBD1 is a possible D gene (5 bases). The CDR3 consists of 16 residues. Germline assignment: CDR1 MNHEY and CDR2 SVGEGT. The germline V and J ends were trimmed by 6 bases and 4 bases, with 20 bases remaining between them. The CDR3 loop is CASRKDSARSADTQYF. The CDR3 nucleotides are TGTGCCAGCAGAAAAGACAGCGCTAGATCCGCAGATACGCAGTATTTT.

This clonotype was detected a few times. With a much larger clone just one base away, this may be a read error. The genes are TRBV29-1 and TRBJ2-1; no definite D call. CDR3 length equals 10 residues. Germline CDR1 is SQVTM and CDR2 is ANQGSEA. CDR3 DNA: TGCGGCGTTTACCACAATGAGCAGTTCTTC. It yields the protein CGVYHNEQFF.

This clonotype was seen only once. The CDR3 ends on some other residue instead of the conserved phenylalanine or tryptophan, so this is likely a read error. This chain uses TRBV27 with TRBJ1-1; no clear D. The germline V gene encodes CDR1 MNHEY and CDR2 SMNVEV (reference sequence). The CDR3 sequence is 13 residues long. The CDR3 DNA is TGTGCCAGCATCGGACGGATGAACACTGAGGCTTTCTCT. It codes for CASIGRMNTEAFS.